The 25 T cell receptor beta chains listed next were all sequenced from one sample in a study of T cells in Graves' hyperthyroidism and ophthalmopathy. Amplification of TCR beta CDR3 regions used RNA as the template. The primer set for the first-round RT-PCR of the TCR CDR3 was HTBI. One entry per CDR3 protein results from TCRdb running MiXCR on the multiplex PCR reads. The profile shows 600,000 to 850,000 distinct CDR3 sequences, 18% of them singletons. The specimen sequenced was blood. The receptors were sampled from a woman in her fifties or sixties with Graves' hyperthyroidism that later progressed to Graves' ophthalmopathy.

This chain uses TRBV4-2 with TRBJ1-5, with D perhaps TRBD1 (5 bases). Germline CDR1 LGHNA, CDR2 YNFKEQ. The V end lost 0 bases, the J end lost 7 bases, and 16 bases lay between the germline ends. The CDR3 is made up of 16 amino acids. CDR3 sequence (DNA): TGTGCCAGCAGCCAAGAGGGGGGGGTAGGAGGGCAGCCCCAGCATTTT. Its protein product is CASSQEGGVGGQPQHF.

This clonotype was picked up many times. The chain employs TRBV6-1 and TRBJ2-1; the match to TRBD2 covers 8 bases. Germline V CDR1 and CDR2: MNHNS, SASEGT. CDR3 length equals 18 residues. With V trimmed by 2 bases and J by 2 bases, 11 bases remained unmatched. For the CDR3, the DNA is TGTGCCAGCAGTGAAACCCATGTCGGGGGGGCGGCCTACAATGAGCAGTTCTTC. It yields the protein CASSETHVGGAAYNEQFF.

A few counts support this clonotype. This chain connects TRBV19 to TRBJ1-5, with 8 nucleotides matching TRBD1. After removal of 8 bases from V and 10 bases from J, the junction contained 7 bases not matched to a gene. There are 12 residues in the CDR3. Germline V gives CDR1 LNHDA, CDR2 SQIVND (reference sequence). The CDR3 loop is CASGDRGKPQHF. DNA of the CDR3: TGTGCCAGTGGTGACAGGGGAAAACCCCAGCATTTT. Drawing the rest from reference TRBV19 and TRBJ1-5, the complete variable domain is DGGITQSPKYLFRKEGQNVTLSCEQNLNHDAMYWYRQDPGQGLRLIYYSQIVNDFQKGDIAEGYSVSREKKESFPLTVTSAQKNPTAFYLCASGDRGKPQHFGDGTRLSIL.

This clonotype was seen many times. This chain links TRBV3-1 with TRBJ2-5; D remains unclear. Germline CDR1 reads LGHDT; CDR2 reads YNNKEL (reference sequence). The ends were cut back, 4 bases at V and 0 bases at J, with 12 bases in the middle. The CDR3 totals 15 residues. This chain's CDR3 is CASSRPLDNQETQYF. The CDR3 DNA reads TGTGCCAGCAGCCGCCCATTAGATAACCAAGAGACCCAGTACTTC.

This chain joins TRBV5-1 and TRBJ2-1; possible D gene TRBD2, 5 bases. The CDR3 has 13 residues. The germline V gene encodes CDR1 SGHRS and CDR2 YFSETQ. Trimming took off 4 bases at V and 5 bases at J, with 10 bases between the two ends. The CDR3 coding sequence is TGCGCCAGCAGCAATAGCGCCAACAATGAGCAGTTCTTC. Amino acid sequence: CASSNSANNEQFF.

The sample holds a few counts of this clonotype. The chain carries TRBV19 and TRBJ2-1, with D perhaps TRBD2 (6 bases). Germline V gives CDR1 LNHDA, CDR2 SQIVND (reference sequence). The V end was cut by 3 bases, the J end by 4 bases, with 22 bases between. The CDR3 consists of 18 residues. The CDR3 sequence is CASSINAVLAGRYNEQFF. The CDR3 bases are TGTGCCAGTAGTATCAATGCCGTACTAGCCGGTCGGTACAATGAGCAGTTCTTC.

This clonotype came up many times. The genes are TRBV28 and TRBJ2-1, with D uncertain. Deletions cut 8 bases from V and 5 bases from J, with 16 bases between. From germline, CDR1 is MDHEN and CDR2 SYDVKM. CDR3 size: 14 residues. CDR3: CASDRTALNNEQFF. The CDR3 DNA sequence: TGTGCCAGCGATAGGACGGCCCTCAACAATGAGCAGTTCTTC.

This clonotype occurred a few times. This chain's CDR3 is CSAGTSGDADTQYF. Written as DNA, the CDR3 is TGCAGTGCGGGAACTAGCGGGGATGCAGATACGCAGTATTTT. This chain links TRBV20-1 with TRBJ2-3; TRBD2 matches 10 bases. V was clipped by 6 bases and J by 4 bases; unmatched bases: 7. There are 14 residues in the CDR3. CDR1 DFQATT and CDR2 SNEGSKA come from the germline V gene (reference sequence).

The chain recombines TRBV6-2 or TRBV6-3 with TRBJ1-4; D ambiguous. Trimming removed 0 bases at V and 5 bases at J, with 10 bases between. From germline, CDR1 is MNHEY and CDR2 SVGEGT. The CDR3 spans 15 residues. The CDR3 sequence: CASSYSKTQNEKLFF. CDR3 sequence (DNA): TGTGCCAGCAGTTACTCGAAGACACAAAATGAAAAACTGTTTTTT.

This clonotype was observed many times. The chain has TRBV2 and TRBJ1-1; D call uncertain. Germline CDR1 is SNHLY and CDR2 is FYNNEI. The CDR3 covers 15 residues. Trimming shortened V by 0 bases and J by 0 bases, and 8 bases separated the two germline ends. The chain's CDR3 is CASSEAVGLNTEAFF. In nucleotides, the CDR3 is TGTGCCAGCAGTGAAGCCGTCGGATTGAACACTGAAGCTTTCTTT.

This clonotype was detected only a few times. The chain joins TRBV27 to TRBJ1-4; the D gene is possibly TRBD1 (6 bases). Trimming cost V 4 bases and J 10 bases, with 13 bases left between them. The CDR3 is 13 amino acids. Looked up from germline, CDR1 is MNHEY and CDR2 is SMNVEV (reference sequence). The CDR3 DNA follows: TGTGCCAGCAGTTCCCGACAGGTTGGAAAACTGTTTTTT. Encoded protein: CASSSRQVGKLFF.

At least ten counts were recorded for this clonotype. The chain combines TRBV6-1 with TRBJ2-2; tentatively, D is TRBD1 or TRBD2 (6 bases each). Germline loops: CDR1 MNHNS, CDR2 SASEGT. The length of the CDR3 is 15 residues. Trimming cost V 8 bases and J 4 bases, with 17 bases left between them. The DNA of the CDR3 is TGTGCCAGCCACCTAAAGGGGGGACGCACCGGGGAGCTGTTTTTT. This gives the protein CASHLKGGRTGELFF.

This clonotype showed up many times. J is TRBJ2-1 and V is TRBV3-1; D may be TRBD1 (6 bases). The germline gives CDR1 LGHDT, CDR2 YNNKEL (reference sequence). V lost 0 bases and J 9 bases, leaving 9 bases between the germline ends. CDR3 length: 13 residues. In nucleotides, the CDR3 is TGTGCCAGCAGCCAAGACAGGGGTTCTGAGCAGTTCTTC. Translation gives CASSQDRGSEQFF.

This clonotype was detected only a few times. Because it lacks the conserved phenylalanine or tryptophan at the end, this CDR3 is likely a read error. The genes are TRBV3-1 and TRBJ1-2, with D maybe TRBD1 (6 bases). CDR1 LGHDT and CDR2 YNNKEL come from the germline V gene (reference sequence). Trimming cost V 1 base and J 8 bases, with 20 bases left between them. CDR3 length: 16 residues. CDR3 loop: CASSQAYSGKGGGYTL. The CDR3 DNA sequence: TGTGCCAGCAGCCAAGCCTATAGCGGGAAGGGGGGAGGCTACACCCTC.

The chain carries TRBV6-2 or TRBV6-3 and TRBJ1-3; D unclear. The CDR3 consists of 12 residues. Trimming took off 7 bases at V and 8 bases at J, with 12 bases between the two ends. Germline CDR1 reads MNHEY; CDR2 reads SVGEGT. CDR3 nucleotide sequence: TGTGCCAGCAACCTATACTCTGACACCATATATTTT. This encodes CASNLYSDTIYF.

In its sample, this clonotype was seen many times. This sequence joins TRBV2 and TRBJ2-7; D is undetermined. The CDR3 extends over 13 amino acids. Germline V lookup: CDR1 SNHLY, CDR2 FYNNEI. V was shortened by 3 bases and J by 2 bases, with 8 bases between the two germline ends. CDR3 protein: CASSDRSPYEQYF. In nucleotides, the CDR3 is TGTGCCAGCAGTGACAGGTCCCCCTACGAGCAGTACTTC. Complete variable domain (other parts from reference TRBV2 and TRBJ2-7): EPEVTQTPSHQVTQMGQEVILRCVPISNHLYFYWYRQILGQKVEFLVSFYNNEISEKSEIFDDQFSVERPDGSNFTLKIRSTKLEDSAMYFCASSDRSPYEQYFGPGTRLTVT.

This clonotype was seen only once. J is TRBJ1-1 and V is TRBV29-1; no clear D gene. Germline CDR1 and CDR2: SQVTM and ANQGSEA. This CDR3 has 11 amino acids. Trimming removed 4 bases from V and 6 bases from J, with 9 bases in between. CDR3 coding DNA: TGCAGCGTTGGAGGAGTGTCTGAAGCTTTCTTT. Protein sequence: CSVGGVSEAFF.

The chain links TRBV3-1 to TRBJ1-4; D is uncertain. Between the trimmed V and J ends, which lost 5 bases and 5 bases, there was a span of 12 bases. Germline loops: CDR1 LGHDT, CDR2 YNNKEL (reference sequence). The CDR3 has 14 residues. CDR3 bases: TGTGCCAGCAGCGCCCCGGGTCTGAATGAAAAACTGTTTTTT. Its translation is CASSAPGLNEKLFF.

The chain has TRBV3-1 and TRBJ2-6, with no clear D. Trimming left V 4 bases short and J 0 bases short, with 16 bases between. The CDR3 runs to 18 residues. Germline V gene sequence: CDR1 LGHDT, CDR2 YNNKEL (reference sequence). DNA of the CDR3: TGTGCCAGCAGCCCCCCCAGCCTGGGCCTCTCTGGGGCCAACGTCCTGACTTTC. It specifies CASSPPSLGLSGANVLTF.

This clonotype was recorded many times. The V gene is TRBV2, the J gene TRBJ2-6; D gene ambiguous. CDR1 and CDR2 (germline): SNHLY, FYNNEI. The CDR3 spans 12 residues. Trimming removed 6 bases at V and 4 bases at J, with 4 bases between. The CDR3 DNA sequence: TGTGCCAGCAGGCCCGGGGCCAACGTCCTGACTTTC. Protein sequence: CASRPGANVLTF.

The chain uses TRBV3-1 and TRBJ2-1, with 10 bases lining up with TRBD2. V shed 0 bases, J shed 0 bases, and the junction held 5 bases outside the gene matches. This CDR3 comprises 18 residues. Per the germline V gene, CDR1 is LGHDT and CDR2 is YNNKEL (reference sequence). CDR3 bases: TGTGCCAGCAGCCAAGACCCTCGGACTAGCGGCTCCTACAATGAGCAGTTCTTC. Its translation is CASSQDPRTSGSYNEQFF.

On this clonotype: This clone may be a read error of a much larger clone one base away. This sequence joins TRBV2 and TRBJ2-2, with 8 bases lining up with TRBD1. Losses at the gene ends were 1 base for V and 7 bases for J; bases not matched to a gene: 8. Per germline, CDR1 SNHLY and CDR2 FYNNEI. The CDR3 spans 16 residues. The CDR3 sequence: CASSEGAGGEGGELFF. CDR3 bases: TGTGCCAGCAGTGAAGGGGCAGGGGGCGAAGGCGGGGAGCTGTTTTTT.

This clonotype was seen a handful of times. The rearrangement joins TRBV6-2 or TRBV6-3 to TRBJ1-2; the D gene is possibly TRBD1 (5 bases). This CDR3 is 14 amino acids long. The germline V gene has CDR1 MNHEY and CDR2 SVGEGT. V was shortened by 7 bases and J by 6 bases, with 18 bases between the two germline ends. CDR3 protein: CASNQLRGDDGYTF. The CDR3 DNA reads TGTGCCAGCAACCAGTTGCGGGGGGACGATGGCTACACCTTC.

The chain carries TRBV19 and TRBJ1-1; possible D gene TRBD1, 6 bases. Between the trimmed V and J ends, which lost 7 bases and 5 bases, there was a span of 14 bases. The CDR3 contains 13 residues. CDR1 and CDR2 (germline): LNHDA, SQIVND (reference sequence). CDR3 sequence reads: CASTHTRGTEAFF. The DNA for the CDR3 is TGTGCCAGTACCCATACAAGGGGGACTGAAGCTTTCTTT.

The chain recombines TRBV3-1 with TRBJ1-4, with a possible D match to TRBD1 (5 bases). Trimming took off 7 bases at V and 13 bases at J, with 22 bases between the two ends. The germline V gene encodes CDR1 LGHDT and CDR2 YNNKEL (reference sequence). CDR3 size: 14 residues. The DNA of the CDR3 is TGTGCCAGCAACGCAGAGGGACCTTTGGGTATACTGTTTTTT. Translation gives CASNAEGPLGILFF.